This T cell receptor beta chain was obtained from a study of shared clonotypes between healthy human individuals. In the study overall: Researchers assigned three CD4 naive, three CD4 memory, two CD8 naive and one CD8 memory plate to each donor. Study findings and constraints: In general, naive subsets displayed greater estimated richness than memory subsets did.

As regards this clone: Its antigen remains unknown.

Germline trimming cut 3 bases from V and 7 bases from J; bases unmatched to any gene: 10. CDR1 KGHSH and CDR2 LQKENI come from the germline V gene. The CDR3 totals 16 residues. Produced via immunoSEQ multiplex PCR; TCRdb's table is partial and in-frame only. The sample contains more than 1.2 million clones, around 98.5% of which appear only once. Donors comprised only Caucasian adults living in Nashville, Tennessee. The chain recombines TRBV18 with TRBJ1-5, with TRBD1 identical over 9 bases. This clonotype originated in a man aged 25-45 years in good health. The specimen was naive CD4+ T cells sorted from blood. Subset defined: CD45RA+ positively selected. The CDR3 sequence: CASSPEGGQGYQPQHF. The CDR3 DNA reads TGTGCCAGCTCACCCGAAGGGGGACAGGGTTACCAGCCCCAGCATTTT. The entire variable domain, with the rest obtained from reference TRBV18 and TRBJ1-5, is as follows: NAGVMQNPRHLVRRRGQEARLRCSPMKGHSHVYWYRQLPEEGLKFMVYLQKENIIDESGMPKERFSAEFPKEGPSILRIQQVVRGDSAAYFCASSPEGGQGYQPQHFGDGTRLSIL.